This TCR beta chain was captured in a study of T cell responses to AZD1222 COVID-19 vaccine. The wider study: Second-dose timings of about 4 or about 12 weeks were pooled.

Study observations and caveats: No repertoire was sampled before or during the peak T cell response, only after it. Only a handful of AZD1222 recipients, five to seven in all, had baseline seropositivity.

Libraries were prepared by immunoSEQ multiplex PCR; TCRdb keeps only in-frame clonotypes and omits some of them. The sample yields fewer than 200,000 clones, approximately 92% seen once. The germline V gene encodes CDR1 SGHVS and CDR2 FNYEAQ. The CDR3 spans 14 residues. V was clipped by 3 bases and J by 4 bases; unmatched bases: 2. About this clone: What it binds is unknown.

The J gene is TRBJ1-2, the V gene TRBV7-6, with 10 bases lining up with TRBD1. The clonotype comes from an adult in good health. The material sequenced was peripheral blood, taken on day 0 of AZD1222 vaccination. DNA of the CDR3: TGTGCCAGCAGCTTCCGGGACAGGGGCTATGGCTACACCTTC. Its protein product is CASSFRDRGYGYTF.